A single sample is the source of the 24 T cell receptor beta chains below, sequenced in a study of PD-1 blockade in classical Hodgkin lymphoma. This table comes from immunoSEQ multiplex PCR, and its TCRdb copy is limited to in-frame clones, with some not included. The top ten hold around 0.6% of the sample, which has 25,000 to 35,000 clones, roughly 80% seen once. Stated time point: cycle 4 day 1 (C4D1), after around six weeks of nivolumab. Brentuximab vedotin exposure varied, and every patient relapsed after autologous stem cell transplantation. It was by magnetic negative selection that CD4+ T cells were purified from thawed PBMCs. This specimen consisted of CD4+ T cells from blood, obtained before the fourth cycle of nivolumab. All receptors derive from a human donor with classical Hodgkin lymphoma.

V and J are TRBV7-9 and TRBJ1-4, with TRBD1 matching 8 bases. Germline CDR1 reads SEHNR; CDR2 reads FQNEAQ (reference sequence). The CDR3 contains 15 residues. With 3 bases clipped from V and 7 bases from J, the junction kept 7 bases outside the gene matches. This CDR3 is CASSFLDRASEKLFF. Written as DNA, the CDR3 is TGTGCCAGCAGCTTTTTGGACAGGGCCAGTGAAAAACTGTTTTTT.

The rearrangement links TRBV9 to TRBJ2-1; 11 nucleotides align to TRBD1. The CDR3 has 16 amino acids. Germline CDR1 and CDR2: SGDLS and YYNGEE. Losses at the gene ends were 1 base for V and 3 bases for J; bases not matched to a gene: 3. CDR3 loop: CASSVLGQGVYNEQFF. In DNA form, the CDR3 reads TGTGCCAGCAGCGTACTGGGACAGGGGGTCTACAATGAGCAGTTCTTC.

V is TRBV30 and J is TRBJ1-3, with D unresolved. The CDR3 loop spans 15 amino acids. The V end lost 0 bases, the J end lost 0 bases, and 9 bases lay between the germline ends. The germline gives CDR1 GTSNPN, CDR2 SVGIG (reference sequence). The CDR3 here is CAWSVAQNSGNTIYF. The CDR3 DNA reads as TGTGCCTGGAGTGTAGCACAGAACTCTGGAAACACCATATATTTT.

This clone is a singleton in its sample. CDR3 sequence reads: CATSRATAPNYGYTF. The CDR3 DNA is TGTGCCACCAGCAGAGCTACAGCCCCTAACTATGGCTACACCTTC. V usage is TRBV15 and J usage is TRBJ1-2; D gene uncertain. CDR3 length: 15 amino acids. Trimming shortened V by 1 base and J by 0 bases, and 9 bases separated the two germline ends. In germline, CDR1 is LNHNV, CDR2 YYDKDF (reference sequence).

This sequence joins TRBV27 and TRBJ2-1; weak D call: TRBD1 (5 bases). V was clipped by 4 bases and J by 2 bases, with 9 bases between them. Germline V gives CDR1 MNHEY, CDR2 SMNVEV (reference sequence). The CDR3 length is 14 residues. CDR3 region: CASSSRVPYNEQFF. CDR3 DNA sequence: TGTGCCAGCAGTTCCAGGGTCCCCTACAATGAGCAGTTCTTC.

The sample holds one count of this clone. The chain employs TRBV14 and TRBJ1-3, with 7 bases that match TRBD1. CDR3 size: 14 residues. J lost 2 bases, V lost 4 bases, and 2 bases had no gene match. The germline gives CDR1 SGHDN, CDR2 FVKESK. DNA for the CDR3: TGTGCCAGCAGCCTGCAGGGGGCTGGAAACACCATATATTTT. It translates to CASSLQGAGNTIYF.

J is TRBJ1-2 and V is TRBV6-5; D not certain. The V and J ends lost 0 bases and 4 bases respectively, with 12 bases between them. CDR3 length: 15 residues. Per the germline V gene, CDR1 is MNHEY and CDR2 is SVGAGI. The DNA for the CDR3 is TGTGCCAGCAGTTACTCTCAGCCCCAGATCTATGGCTACACCTTC. This translates into CASSYSQPQIYGYTF.

V and J are TRBV10-2 and TRBJ1-4; D possibly corresponds to TRBD1 (6 bases). Per the germline V gene, CDR1 is WSHSY and CDR2 is SAAADI. The CDR3 runs to 14 residues. V lost 5 bases and J lost 3, with 10 bases in between. The CDR3 DNA sequence: TGCGCCAGCAGTTACAGGGACCCTAATGAAAAACTGTTTTTT. Protein: CASSYRDPNEKLFF.

In nucleotides, the CDR3 is TGCGCCAGCAGCGAGGACAGAGAAAAACTGTTTTTT. Its protein product is CASSEDREKLFF. This chain joins TRBV5-1 and TRBJ1-4; possible D gene TRBD1, 6 bases. The CDR3 contains 12 residues. In germline, CDR1 is SGHRS, CDR2 YFSETQ. The V end lost 4 bases, the J end lost 8 bases, and 9 bases lay between the germline ends.

This chain connects TRBV10-3 to TRBJ2-3, with TRBD2 matching 8 bases. This CDR3 region has 15 residues. The germline CDR1 and CDR2 sequences are ENHRY and SYGVKD. V lost 7 bases and J lost 3; bases outside the gene matches: 9. CDR3 sequence (DNA): TGTGCCATCAAGGGTGTCGGGGGGGCAACAGATACGCAGTATTTT. Translation: CAIKGVGGATDTQYF.

The genes are TRBV12-5 and TRBJ2-1; D call uncertain. V was cut by 4 bases and J by 4 bases, with 11 bases left in between. Germline-derived CDR1 and CDR2 are LGHNT and FRNRAP. The CDR3 sequence is 14 residues long. The CDR3 loop reads CASGSGASYNEQFF. CDR3 nucleotides: TGTGCTAGTGGTTCTGGCGCCTCATACAATGAGCAGTTCTTC.

This clone has more than one count but fewer than ten. The chain links TRBV6-1 to TRBJ1-1; no definite D call. Trimming shortened V by 10 bases and J by 0 bases, and 18 bases separated the two germline ends. There are 15 residues in the CDR3. Germline V gene data show CDR1 as MNHNS and CDR2 as SASEGT. For the CDR3, the DNA is TGTGCCACCGAGCGCTATACAGACATGAACACTGAAGCTTTCTTT. The encoded protein is CATERYTDMNTEAFF.

This clone was found a few times. The chain couples TRBV29-1 to TRBJ2-7; D gene unclear. CDR3 size: 12 residues. Germline lookup yields CDR1 SQVTM and CDR2 ANQGSEA. V lost 7 bases, J lost 2 bases, and 12 bases lay in between. The CDR3 spells CSAYFNTYEQYF. The CDR3, as DNA: TGCAGCGCCTACTTTAACACCTACGAGCAGTACTTC.

The J gene is TRBJ2-3, the V gene TRBV11-3; TRBD2 matches 9 bases. Germline V gene data show CDR1 as SGHNT and CDR2 as YENEEA. The V and J ends lost 5 bases and 0 bases, in that order; junction bases with no gene match: 9. This CDR3 comprises 17 residues. The CDR3 DNA is TGTGCCAGCAGCCCGGGGGTAGCGGGGGTGAGCACAGATACGCAGTATTTT. It encodes CASSPGVAGVSTDTQYF. Drawing the rest from reference TRBV11-3 and TRBJ2-3, the complete variable domain is EAGVVQSPRYKIIEKKQPVAFWCNPISGHNTLYWYLQNLGQGPELLIRYENEEAVDDSQLPKDRFSAERLKGVDSTLKIQPAELGDSAVYLCASSPGVAGVSTDTQYFGPGTRLTVL.

This chain uses TRBV18 with TRBJ2-1; no definite D call. CDR1 is KGHSH, CDR2 LQKENI, per germline. This CDR3 has 13 amino acids. Trimming removed 3 bases at V and 3 bases at J, with 6 bases between. DNA for the CDR3: TGTGCCAGCTCACCGGGCAACTACAATGAGCAGTTCTTC. It specifies CASSPGNYNEQFF.

The chain uses TRBV6-5 and TRBJ1-4; D ambiguous. CDR3 size: 14 residues. V lost 6 bases to trimming and J lost 5 bases, with 13 bases between them. Germline CDR1 reads MNHEY; CDR2 reads SVGAGI. CDR3: CASSPGRLNEKLFF. CDR3 DNA sequence: TGTGCCAGCAGCCCCGGACGTTTGAATGAAAAACTGTTTTTT.

The J gene is TRBJ1-5, the V gene TRBV19, with D maybe TRBD1 (5 bases). The CDR3 contains 16 residues. CDR1 LNHDA and CDR2 SQIVND come from the germline V gene (reference sequence). V gave up 3 bases and J gave up 0 bases, with 12 bases separating them. The chain's CDR3 is CASSINGGYSNQPQHF. CDR3 nucleotide sequence: TGTGCCAGTAGTATCAACGGGGGGTATAGCAATCAGCCCCAGCATTTT. The full variable domain, its missing parts supplied by reference TRBV19 and TRBJ1-5, is DGGITQSPKYLFRKEGQNVTLSCEQNLNHDAMYWYRQDPGQGLRLIYYSQIVNDFQKGDIAEGYSVSREKKESFPLTVTSAQKNPTAFYLCASSINGGYSNQPQHFGDGTRLSIL.

The chain joins TRBV29-1 to TRBJ2-7, with TRBD2 as a possible D gene (6 bases). Germline V gene sequence: CDR1 SQVTM, CDR2 ANQGSEA. V dropped 4 bases and J dropped 1 base, with 11 bases sitting between them. The CDR3 totals 13 residues. The CDR3 nucleotides are TGCAGCGTTGGGGGACTGGATTCCTACGAGCAGTACTTC. Translated, it gives CSVGGLDSYEQYF.

This clone was seen a handful of times. The J gene is TRBJ1-2, the V gene TRBV29-1; 11 bases match TRBD1. The CDR3 contains 14 residues. Trimming cost V 5 bases and J 2 bases; bases outside gene matches: 4. Germline CDR1 reads SQVTM; CDR2 reads ANQGSEA. The CDR3 spells CSVPWTGGNYGYTF. CDR3 nucleotide sequence: TGCAGCGTTCCATGGACAGGGGGCAACTATGGCTACACCTTC. Filled out from reference TRBV29-1 and TRBJ1-2, the complete variable domain reads SAVISQKPSRDICQRGTSLTIQCQVDSQVTMMFWYRQQPGQSLTLIATANQGSEATYESGFVIDKFPISRPNLTFSTLTVSNMSPEDSSIYLCSVPWTGGNYGYTFGSGTRLTVV.

The rearrangement joins TRBV7-2 to TRBJ2-7; unclear D gene. CDR1 and CDR2 from the germline V gene are SGHTA and FQGNSA. The V and J ends lost 5 bases and 2 bases respectively, with 7 bases between them. The CDR3 length is 12 residues. CDR3 sequence: CASSPKAYEQYF. The CDR3 nucleotides read TGTGCCAGCAGCCCAAAGGCCTACGAGCAGTACTTC.

CDR3 amino acids: CASSLLQQQYF. In nucleotides, the CDR3 is TGTGCCAGCAGTTTATTACAACAGCAGTACTTC. The chain recombines TRBV28 with TRBJ2-7; no clear D gene. Trimming shortened V by 1 base and J by 8 bases, and 6 bases separated the two germline ends. The length of the CDR3 is 11 residues. Germline CDR1 is MDHEN and CDR2 is SYDVKM.

The chain has TRBV7-2 and TRBJ1-1; a possible D gene is TRBD1 (6 bases). This CDR3 is built from 15 residues. With 6 bases removed from V and 0 bases from J, the gap between germline ends came to 14 bases. Germline V gene data show CDR1 as SGHTA and CDR2 as FQGNSA. The CDR3 sequence is CASSRIQGLNTEAFF. The CDR3 DNA is TGTGCCAGCAGTCGTATCCAGGGGCTGAACACTGAAGCTTTCTTT.

In this sample, this clone turned up once. The J gene is TRBJ2-5, the V gene TRBV21-1; the D segment call TRBD1 is taken from the table without a DNA check. TRBV21-1 is labeled a pseudogene. The CDR3 runs to 16 residues. CDR3: CASSPRDRASEETQYF. CDR3 sequence (DNA): TGTGCCAGCAGCCCCCGGGACAGGGCTTCAGAAGAGACCCAGTACTTC.

A few counts support this clone. This chain joins TRBV27 and TRBJ1-2; 10 bases match TRBD1. Germline-derived CDR1 and CDR2 are MNHEY and SMNVEV (reference sequence). V was clipped by 5 bases and J by 6 bases; unmatched bases: 9. The CDR3 spans 15 residues. The CDR3: CASSRPGQGSNGYTF. Written as DNA, the CDR3 is TGTGCCAGCAGTCGACCGGGACAGGGGAGTAATGGCTACACCTTC.